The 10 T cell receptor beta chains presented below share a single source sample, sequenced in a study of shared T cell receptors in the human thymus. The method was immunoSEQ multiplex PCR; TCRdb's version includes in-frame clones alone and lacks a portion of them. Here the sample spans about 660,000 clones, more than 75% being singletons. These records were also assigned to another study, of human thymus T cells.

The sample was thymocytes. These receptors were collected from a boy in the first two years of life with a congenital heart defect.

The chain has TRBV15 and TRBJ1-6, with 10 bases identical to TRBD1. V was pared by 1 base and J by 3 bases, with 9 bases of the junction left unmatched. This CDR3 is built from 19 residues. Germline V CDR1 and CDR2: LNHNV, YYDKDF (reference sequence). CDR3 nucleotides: TGTGCCACCAGCAGAGGGCTGAGGACAGGGGGACGCTATAATTCACCCCTCCACTTT. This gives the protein CATSRGLRTGGRYNSPLHF.

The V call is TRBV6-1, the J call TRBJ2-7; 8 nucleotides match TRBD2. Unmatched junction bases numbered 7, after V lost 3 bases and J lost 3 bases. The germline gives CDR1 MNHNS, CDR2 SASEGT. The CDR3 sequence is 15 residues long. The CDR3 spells CASSERVAGIYEQYF. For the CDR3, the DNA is TGTGCCAGCAGTGAGAGGGTAGCGGGGATCTACGAGCAGTACTTC.

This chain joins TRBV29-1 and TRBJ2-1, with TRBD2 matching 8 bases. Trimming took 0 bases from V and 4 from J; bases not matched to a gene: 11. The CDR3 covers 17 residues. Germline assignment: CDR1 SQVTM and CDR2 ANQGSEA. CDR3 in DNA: TGCAGCGTTGAAGATCTTTTAGCGGGGAGGGGGTACAATGAGCAGTTCTTC. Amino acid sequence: CSVEDLLAGRGYNEQFF.

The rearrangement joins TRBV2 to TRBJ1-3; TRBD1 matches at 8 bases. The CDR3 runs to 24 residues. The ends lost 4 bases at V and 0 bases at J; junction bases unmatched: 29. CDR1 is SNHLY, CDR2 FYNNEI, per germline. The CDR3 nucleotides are TGTGCCAGCAGTGTAGGGTCCCCTAAACGGACAGGGCCTTGGGGGCATAACTCTGGAAACACCATATATTTT. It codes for CASSVGSPKRTGPWGHNSGNTIYF.

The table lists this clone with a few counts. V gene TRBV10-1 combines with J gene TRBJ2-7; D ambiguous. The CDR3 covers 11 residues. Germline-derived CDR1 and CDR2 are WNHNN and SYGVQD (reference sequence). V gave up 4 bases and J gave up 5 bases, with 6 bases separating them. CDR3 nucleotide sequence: TGCGCCAGCAGTGTTCGAGACGAGCAGTACTTC. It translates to CASSVRDEQYF.

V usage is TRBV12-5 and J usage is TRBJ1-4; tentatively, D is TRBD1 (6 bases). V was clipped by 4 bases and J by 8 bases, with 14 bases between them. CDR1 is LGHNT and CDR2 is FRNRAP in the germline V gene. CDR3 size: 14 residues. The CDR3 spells CASGSQGPREKLFF. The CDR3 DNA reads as TGTGCTAGTGGTTCCCAGGGGCCGAGAGAAAAACTGTTTTTT.

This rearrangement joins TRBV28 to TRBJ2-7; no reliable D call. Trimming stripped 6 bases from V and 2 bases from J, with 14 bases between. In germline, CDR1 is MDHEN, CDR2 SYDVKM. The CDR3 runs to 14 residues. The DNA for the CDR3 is TGTGCCAGCAGCCCACCTTCGAACACCTACGAGCAGTACTTC. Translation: CASSPPSNTYEQYF.

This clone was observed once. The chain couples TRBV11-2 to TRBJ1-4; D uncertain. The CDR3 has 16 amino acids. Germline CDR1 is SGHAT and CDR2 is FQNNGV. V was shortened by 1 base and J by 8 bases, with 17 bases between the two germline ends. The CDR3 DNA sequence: TGTGCCAGCAGCTTAGTAAGCCCCCCTTCACCAGAAAAACTGTTTTTT. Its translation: CASSLVSPPSPEKLFF.

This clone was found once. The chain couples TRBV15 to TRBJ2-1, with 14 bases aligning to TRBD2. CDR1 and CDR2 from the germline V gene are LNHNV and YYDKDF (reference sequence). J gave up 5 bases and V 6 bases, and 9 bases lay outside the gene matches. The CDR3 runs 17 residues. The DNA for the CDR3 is TGTGCCACCAGAGATGGGGGGACTAGCGGGGGCCACAATGAGCAGTTCTTC. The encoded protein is CATRDGGTSGGHNEQFF. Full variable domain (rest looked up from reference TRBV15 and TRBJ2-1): DAMVIQNPRYQVTQFGKPVTLSCSQTLNHNVMYWYQQKSSQAPKLLFHYYDKDFNNEADTPDNFQSRRPNTSFCFLDIRSPGLGDTAMYLCATRDGGTSGGHNEQFFGPGTRLTVL.

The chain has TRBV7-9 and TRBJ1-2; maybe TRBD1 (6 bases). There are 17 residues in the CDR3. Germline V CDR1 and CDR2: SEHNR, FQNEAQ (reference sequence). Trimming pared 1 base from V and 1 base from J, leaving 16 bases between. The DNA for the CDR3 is TGTGCCAGCAGCTTAGTTGGGGCGGGGGCCTTTAACTATGGCTACACCTTC. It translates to CASSLVGAGAFNYGYTF.